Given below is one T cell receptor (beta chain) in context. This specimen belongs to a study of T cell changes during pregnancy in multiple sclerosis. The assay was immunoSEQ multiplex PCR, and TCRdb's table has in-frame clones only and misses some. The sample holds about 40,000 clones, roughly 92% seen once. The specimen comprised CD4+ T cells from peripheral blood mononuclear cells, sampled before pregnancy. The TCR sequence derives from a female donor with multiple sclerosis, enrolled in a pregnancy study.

The CDR3 DNA follows: TGTGCCAGCAGTTTGGGCGGGAGCTCTGGGGCCAACGTCCTGACTTTC. This gives the protein CASSLGGSSGANVLTF. The chain uses TRBV28 and TRBJ2-6; 7 bases agree with TRBD2. CDR1 is MDHEN and CDR2 is SYDVKM in the germline V gene. The V segment lost 3 bases and the J segment 0 bases; nucleotides outside the gene matches: 2. This CDR3 has 16 residues. Together with reference TRBV28 and TRBJ2-6, the CDR3 gives the full variable domain: DVKVTQSSRYLVKRTGEKVFLECVQDMDHENMFWYRQDPGLGLRLIYFSYDVKMKEKGDIPEGYSVSREKKERFSLILESASTNQTSMYLCASSLGGSSGANVLTFGAGSRLTVL.